The 14 T cell receptor beta chains below come from one sample, sequenced in a study of read filtering for tumor transcriptome and immune sequencing (TCRdb year 2020). This sample was sequenced with an Illumina HiSeq 4000. The Immunoverse kit was used to build TCR libraries from roughly 370 ng RNA, with molecular barcoded adaptors covering alpha/delta and beta/gamma chains. Using fastp at Q25 and MiXCR, TCRdb reprocessed the public reads and kept productive beta chains. Under each unique CDR3 protein, matching rows form one entry showing the most common genes and DNA. This sample holds tens of thousands of distinct CDR3 sequences; approximately 20% were observed only once. The ten largest clonotypes hold over 12% of the sample. The sample taken for sequencing was a population of CD138-negative cells sorted from bone marrow. This specimen's cell subset or site label, per the study, means: bone marrow mononuclear cells depleted of CD138+ plasma/myeloma cells by negative magnetic selection. These receptor sequences come from a donor at least 40 years old with multiple myeloma.

This clonotype was counted at least ten times. This chain connects TRBV20-1 to TRBJ1-1; D gene unclear. This CDR3 has 15 residues. Germline CDR1 and CDR2: DFQATT and SNEGSKA (reference sequence). The V gene lost 3 bases and the J gene lost 1 base, with 15 bases spanning the gap. CDR3 residues: CSASQRSKGNTEAFF. The CDR3 bases are TGCAGTGCTAGTCAACGGTCTAAAGGGAACACTGAAGCTTTCTTT.

This clonotype was recorded many times. The chain has TRBV5-1 and TRBJ2-5; 8 positions match TRBD2. From germline, CDR1 is SGHRS and CDR2 YFSETQ. Losses at the gene ends were 5 bases for V and 1 base for J; bases not matched to a gene: 10. The CDR3 spans 16 residues. The CDR3 DNA follows: TGCGCCAGCAGTTCCCAACAAACTAGCGGCCAAGAGACCCAGTACTTC. Encoded protein: CASSSQQTSGQETQYF.

Concerning this clonotype: One end of the junction varies from germline; a read error may be responsible. This sequence joins TRBV20-1 and TRBJ1-1, with TRBD1 as a possible D gene (6 bases). Germline V gives CDR1 DFQATT, CDR2 SNEGSKA (reference sequence). CDR3 size: 15 residues. The CDR3 DNA sequence: TGCGGTGCTACCGAACAGGGCAGGGAAGCAAGCGTTGCTTTCTTT. Its translation is CGATEQGREASVAFF.

This clonotype was found many times. The gene calls are TRBV5-1 and TRBJ2-7; possible D gene TRBD2, 5 bases. The length of the CDR3 is 15 residues. Trimming shortened V by 1 base and J by 2 bases, and 13 bases separated the two germline ends. Germline lookup yields CDR1 SGHRS and CDR2 YFSETQ. CDR3 in DNA: TGCGCCAGCAGCTTGACGGCTAGCTCCACCTACGAGCAGTACTTC. Translated, it gives CASSLTASSTYEQYF. The whole variable domain, filled in from reference TRBV5-1 and TRBJ2-7, reads KAGVTQTPRYLIKTRGQQVTLSCSPISGHRSVSWYQQTPGQGLQFLFEYFSETQRNKGNFPGRFSGRQFSNSRSEMNVSTLELGDSALYLCASSLTASSTYEQYFGPGTRLTVT.

This clonotype was detected ten times or more. The chain uses TRBV20-1 and TRBJ2-1; D gene ambiguous. CDR3 length: 14 amino acids. Trimming cost V 5 bases and J 6 bases, with 17 bases left between them. Germline lookup yields CDR1 DFQATT and CDR2 SNEGSKA (reference sequence). CDR3 coding DNA: TGCAGTGCTCGGTACGGGTCTGGCGTCAATGAGCAGTTCTTC. It translates to CSARYGSGVNEQFF.

V gene TRBV19 combines with J gene TRBJ2-1; 7 bases are a match to TRBD2. The germline gives CDR1 LNHDA, CDR2 SQIVND (reference sequence). The CDR3 sequence is 14 residues long. V shed 3 bases and J 8 bases; nucleotides not matched to a gene: 7. CDR3 loop: CASSISRERDEQFF. The CDR3 DNA follows: TGTGCCAGTAGTATTTCGCGGGAGCGGGATGAGCAGTTCTTC.

This clonotype was found many times. The gene calls are TRBV28 and TRBJ1-2; D might be TRBD1 (6 bases). V shed 3 bases and J shed 8 bases, with 16 bases lying between them. Germline loops: CDR1 MDHEN, CDR2 SYDVKM. The CDR3 is 14 residues long. CDR3 bases: TGTGCCAGCAGTTTCGTAGGGGGGCGCAGGGGCTACACCTTC. Translation gives CASSFVGGRRGYTF.

J is TRBJ2-2 and V is TRBV20-1, with TRBD2 matching over 9 bases. This CDR3 is built from 17 residues. V lost 2 bases and J lost 5; bases outside the gene matches: 12. Looked up from germline, CDR1 is DFQATT and CDR2 is SNEGSKA (reference sequence). CDR3 DNA: TGCAGTGCTAGACACAATAGCGGGAGTCACGGTACCGGGGAGCTGTTTTTT. It yields the protein CSARHNSGSHGTGELFF.

The sample holds many counts of this clonotype. The J gene is TRBJ2-3, the V gene TRBV10-3, with a tentative D call TRBD1 (5 bases). Trimming removed 3 bases at V and 4 bases at J, with 17 bases between. This CDR3 has 16 residues. Germline assignment: CDR1 ENHRY and CDR2 SYGVKD. The CDR3 is CAISDPTGGHSDTQYF. CDR3 DNA sequence: TGTGCCATCAGTGATCCCACAGGCGGCCATTCAGATACGCAGTATTTT.

Points on this clonotype: This could be a read error, since a much larger clone is one nucleotide away. The rearrangement uses TRBV29-1 and TRBJ2-4, with 7 bases that match TRBD2. The CDR3 runs 15 residues. The J segment lost 0 bases and the V segment lost 3 bases, leaving 5 bases of the junction unmatched. Looked up from germline, CDR1 is SQVTM and CDR2 is ANQGSEA. This chain's CDR3 is CSVELRGKAKNIQYF. As DNA, the CDR3 is TGCAGCGTTGAGTTGCGGGGGAAAGCCAAAAACATTCAGTACTTC.

This clonotype showed up many times. The J gene is TRBJ1-5, the V gene TRBV19; D is unresolved. Trimming pared 5 bases from V and 9 bases from J, leaving 23 bases between. The CDR3 sequence is 16 residues long. Germline V gene data show CDR1 as LNHDA and CDR2 as SQIVND (reference sequence). In nucleotides, the CDR3 is TGTGCCAGTAGTCCTCAAGGACTCCGGAAGCGAGGGCCCCAGCATTTT. Translation gives CASSPQGLRKRGPQHF.

V and J are TRBV3-1 and TRBJ1-1; the D gene is possibly TRBD1 (6 bases). Germline V gene data show CDR1 as LGHDT and CDR2 as YNNKEL (reference sequence). V lost 6 bases to trimming and J lost 3 bases, with 11 bases between them. The length of the CDR3 is 13 residues. DNA for the CDR3: TGTGCCAGCAGGCCACAGGGTCACACTGAAGCTTTCTTT. Residues: CASRPQGHTEAFF.

On this clonotype itself: It may be a read error: a sequence one base away is much more abundant. The chain combines TRBV5-1 with TRBJ2-3; D tentatively reads TRBD1 or TRBD2 (5 bases each). Per the germline V gene, CDR1 is SGHRS and CDR2 is YFSETQ. Trimming removed 1 base from V and 1 base from J, with 10 bases in between. This CDR3 contains 15 residues. The CDR3 protein is CASSLRDGGTDTQYF. The DNA for the CDR3 is TGCGCCAGCAGCTTGAGGGACGGAGGCACAGATACGCAGTATTTT.

This clonotype was recorded at least ten times. The chain links TRBV5-6 to TRBJ2-3, with 7 positions matching TRBD2. The CDR3 runs to 15 residues. From germline, CDR1 is SGHDT and CDR2 YYEEEE. Trimming at V came to 1 base and at J to 4 bases, leaving 6 bases not matched to a gene. CDR3 in amino acids: CASSLLEAGADTQYF. The CDR3 nucleotides read TGTGCCAGCAGCTTGTTGGAGGCGGGGGCAGATACGCAGTATTTT.